This is a list of T cell receptor beta chains from one sample in a study of blood T cell repertoires in COVID-19. Clones were read by immunoSEQ multiplex PCR, and TCRdb kept only the in-frame ones, dropping some. Altogether more than 95,000 clones are present, 65% to 80% being singletons, with the ten largest covering roughly 6%. Input material: peripheral blood. The receptors were sampled from a man between 65 and 85 years old with acute or convalescent COVID-19. CDR3s include the opening cysteine and the closing phenylalanine or tryptophan. The D gene is left open where the match is weak.

TRBV18	TRBJ2-7	TRBD1	CASSPGQTTYEQYF
TRBV3-1/TRBV3-2	TRBJ2-1	TRBD1	CASSQKADRYYNEQFF
TRBV3-1/TRBV3-2	TRBJ1-5	.	CASSPLGGGGNQPQHF
TRBV5-1	TRBJ2-5	TRBD1	CASSTGQGVQETQYF
TRBV7-9	TRBJ1-2	.	CASSLGQGSYGYTF
TRBV11-3	TRBJ2-3	TRBD1	CASSGDRHPDTQYF
TRBV28	TRBJ1-2	TRBD1	CASSPQTGLGTF
TRBV5-8	TRBJ2-5	TRBD2	CASSLGEGTTQYF
TRBV5-5	TRBJ2-7	TRBD2	CASSLGWASGTYEQYF
TRBV5-1	TRBJ2-2	TRBD2	CASSLALAVGELFF
TRBV24-1	TRBJ2-1	TRBD2	CATSDTGLAGDEQFF
TRBV11-2	TRBJ1-3	.	CASSLEPGAGNTIYF
TRBV7-6	TRBJ2-2	.	CASSLENEFTGELFF
TRBV13	TRBJ2-1	TRBD2	CASSFTSGGAHEQFF
TRBV7-9	TRBJ1-2	.	CASSLRGDFYGYTF
TRBV4-2	TRBJ2-7	TRBD1	CASSSGQGTYEQYF
TRBV12-3/TRBV12-4	TRBJ2-7	.	CASSVDGGLAQYF
TRBV12-3/TRBV12-4	TRBJ2-1	.	CASSSRLHEQFF
TRBV6-5	TRBJ2-7	TRBD1	CASSTSGTGFYEQYF
TRBV11-2	TRBJ2-3	.	CASSPLVGLGGADTQYF
TRBV5-4	TRBJ1-1	.	CASSLAGVDTEAFF
TRBV19	TRBJ1-5	TRBD1	CASSDRGQQPQHF
TRBV29-1	TRBJ1-2	.	CSGGDTAQGYTF
TRBV19	TRBJ2-4	TRBD2	CASSIDWGGRRNIQYF
TRBV27	TRBJ2-1	.	CASGRGGGPYNEQFF
TRBV11-2	TRBJ2-5	TRBD1	CASSLLPLQGRETQYF
TRBV7-3	TRBJ2-5	.	CASSLTGQIQETQYF
TRBV7-6	TRBJ2-1	.	CASSPARGGEQFF
TRBV7-3	TRBJ2-5	TRBD1	CASSTHRTGSKGPQETQYF
TRBV19	TRBJ1-6	.	CASSTDSGASPLHF
TRBV7-9	TRBJ2-3	TRBD2	CASSVGSAGGPSTQYF
TRBV25-1	TRBJ2-2	.	CASSEFGGAGATGELFF
TRBV5-1	TRBJ2-7	TRBD2	CASSLTSGGNYEQYF
TRBV5-1	TRBJ2-7	TRBD1	CASSLAQGWYEQYF
TRBV6-6	TRBJ2-1	.	CASRPPGHPNNEQFF
TRBV3-1/TRBV3-2	TRBJ2-3	TRBD2	CASSETGGGTDTQYF
TRBV6-6	TRBJ2-1	TRBD2	CASSPTTSGGPWGQFF
TRBV9	TRBJ1-3	.	CASSVNEGDTIYF
TRBV6-6	TRBJ2-7	TRBD2	CASSSGTSGPYEQYF
TRBV9	TRBJ2-7	.	CASSVGGDYEQYF
TRBV3-1/TRBV3-2	TRBJ2-6	TRBD1	CASSQVQGRGSGANVLTF
TRBV20-1	TRBJ2-7	TRBD2	CSASFSPSGKYF
TRBV30	TRBJ2-2	TRBD2	CAWSELAGAGELFF
TRBV24-1	TRBJ2-7	.	CATSDLRPRQGMDEQYF
TRBV11-2	TRBJ1-1	TRBD1	CASSSRTGHTEAFF
TRBV5-1	TRBJ1-2	TRBD1	CASSLGGTASNYGYTF
TRBV18	TRBJ2-7	TRBD1	CASSPTGGWEEQYF
TRBV7-2	TRBJ1-4	TRBD1	CASRQGRSNEKLFF
TRBV7-6	TRBJ2-2	.	CASSARTAPNTGELFF
TRBV19	TRBJ1-1	.	CASIKGNSEAFF
TRBV10-3	TRBJ2-7	TRBD2	CAISEGLAGRNEQYF
TRBV19	TRBJ2-1	TRBD2	CASSEYSGDYNEQFF
TRBV4-1	TRBJ1-6	.	CASTSPQAGPNSPLHF
TRBV3-1/TRBV3-2	TRBJ2-3	.	CASSQFLVGQGGAATDTQYF
TRBV29-1	TRBJ2-7	TRBD1	CSVGLQGVEQYF
TRBV5-1	TRBJ1-1	.	CASSQQVNTEAFF
TRBV24-1	TRBJ2-3	TRBD1	CATSDSGTGDTDTQYF
TRBV28	TRBJ2-3	.	CASSDRFGTDTQYF